The following is a T cell receptor beta chain sequence with its context. Assay: immunoSEQ multiplex PCR; the TCRdb copy retains only in-frame clones and omits some. The sample shows around 310,000 clones, around 87% of them seen only once. The CDR3 totals 14 residues. V lost 5 bases and J lost 9; bases outside the gene matches: 7. From germline, CDR1 is SGHTA and CDR2 FQGTGA. The data are from a study of blood T cell repertoires in COVID-19. The sequence was obtained from a woman in her fifties or sixties with active or convalescent COVID-19. The sequencing sample was made of peripheral blood. This chain connects TRBV7-3 to TRBJ2-1, with 10 bases matching TRBD2. CDR3 DNA: TGTGCCAGCAGCCGAAGCGGGAGGGGTAGTGAGCAGTTCTTC. Translating it yields CASSRSGRGSEQFF.